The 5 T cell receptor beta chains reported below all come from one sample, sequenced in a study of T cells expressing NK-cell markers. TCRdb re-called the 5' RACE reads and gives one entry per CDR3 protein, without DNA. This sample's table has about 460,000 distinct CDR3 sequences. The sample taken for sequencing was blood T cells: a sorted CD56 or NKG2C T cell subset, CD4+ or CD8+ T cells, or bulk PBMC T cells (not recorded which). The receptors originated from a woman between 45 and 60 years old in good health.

The CDR3 sequence: CSARAIGQGGYEQYF. The gene calls are TRBV20-1 and TRBJ2-7; TCRdb selects TRBD1, and the lack of DNA leaves this call unchecked. CDR3 size: 15 residues. Germline V gives CDR1 DFQATT, CDR2 SNEGSKA (reference sequence).

The CDR3 protein is CASTKGDIGYGYTF. The J gene is TRBJ1-2, the V gene TRBV6-1; checking the TCRdb D call of TRBD1 is not possible without DNA. CDR1 and CDR2 (germline): MNHNS, SASEGT. This CDR3 has 14 residues.

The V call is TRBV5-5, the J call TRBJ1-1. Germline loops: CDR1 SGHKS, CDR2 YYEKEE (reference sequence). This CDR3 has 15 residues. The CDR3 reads CASSRAGPSNTEAFF.

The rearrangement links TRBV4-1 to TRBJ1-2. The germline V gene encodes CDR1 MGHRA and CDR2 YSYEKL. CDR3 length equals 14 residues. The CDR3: CASSQGGGNYGYTF.

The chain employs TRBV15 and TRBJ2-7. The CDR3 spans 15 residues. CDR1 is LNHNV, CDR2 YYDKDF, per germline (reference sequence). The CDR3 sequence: CATSRDLDETYEQYF.